This T cell receptor (beta chain) was profiled in a study of OX40 agonist ivuxolimab in advanced cancers. Study background: Ivuxolimab is an agonistic anti-OX40 (CD134) antibody, and patients were treated with it. Anti-PD-1, anti-PD-L1 or anti-CTLA-4 therapy given earlier was allowed, and roughly 40% had some. Cancers in dose escalation were hepatocellular, melanoma, renal cell and head and neck. Study-wide results and caveats: More expanded clones were found, on average, in CD8+ than in CD4+ T cells.

Using immunoSEQ multiplex PCR, the repertoire was profiled, and TCRdb retains in-frame clones only, with some absent. The sample contains tens of thousands of clones, around 90% of which appear only once. As concerns this clone: As yet, its antigen is unknown.

This CDR3 is 14 amino acids long. Germline CDR1 reads SGDLS; CDR2 reads YYNGEE. Between the trimmed V and J ends, which lost 1 base and 0 bases, there was a span of 7 bases. The sample consisted of CD4+ or CD8+ T cells sorted from blood, taken in a trial of the OX40 agonist ivuxolimab. This clonotype was sampled from an adult with an advanced solid tumor such as melanoma, head and neck, liver or kidney cancer. V usage is TRBV9 and J usage is TRBJ1-2; D is unclear. CDR3 in amino acids: CASSVSSPNYGYTF. The CDR3 DNA follows: TGTGCCAGCAGCGTATCGTCCCCTAACTATGGCTACACCTTC.